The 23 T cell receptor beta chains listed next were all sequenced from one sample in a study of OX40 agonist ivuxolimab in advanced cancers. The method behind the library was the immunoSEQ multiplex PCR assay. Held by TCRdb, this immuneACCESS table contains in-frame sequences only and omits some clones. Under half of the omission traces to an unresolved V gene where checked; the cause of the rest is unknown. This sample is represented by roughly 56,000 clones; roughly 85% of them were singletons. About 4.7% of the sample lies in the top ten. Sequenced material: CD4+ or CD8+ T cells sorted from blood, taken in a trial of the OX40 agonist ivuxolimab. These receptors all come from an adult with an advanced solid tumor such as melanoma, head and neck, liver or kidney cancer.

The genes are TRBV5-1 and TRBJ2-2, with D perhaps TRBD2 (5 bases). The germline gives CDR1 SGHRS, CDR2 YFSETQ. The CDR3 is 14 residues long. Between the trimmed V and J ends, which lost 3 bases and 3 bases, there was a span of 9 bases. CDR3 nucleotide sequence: TGCGCCAGCAGCTACAGCGGCTACACCGGGGAGCTGTTTTTT. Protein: CASSYSGYTGELFF.

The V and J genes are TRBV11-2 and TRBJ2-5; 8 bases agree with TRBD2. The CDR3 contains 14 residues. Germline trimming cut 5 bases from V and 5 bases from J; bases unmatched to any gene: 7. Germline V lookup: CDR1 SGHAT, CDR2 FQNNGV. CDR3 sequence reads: CASSTYSGMETQYF. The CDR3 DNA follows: TGTGCCAGCAGCACATATAGCGGGATGGAGACCCAGTACTTC.

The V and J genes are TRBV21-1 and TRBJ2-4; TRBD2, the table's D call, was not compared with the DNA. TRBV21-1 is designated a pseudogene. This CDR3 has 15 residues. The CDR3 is CASSPGAGRWGIQYF. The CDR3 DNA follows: TGTGCCAGCAGCCCTGGGGCGGGGAGATGGGGCATTCAGTACTTC.

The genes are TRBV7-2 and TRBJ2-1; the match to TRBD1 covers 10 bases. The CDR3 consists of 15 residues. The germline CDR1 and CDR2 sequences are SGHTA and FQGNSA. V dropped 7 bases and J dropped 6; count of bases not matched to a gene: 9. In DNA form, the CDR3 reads TGTGCCAGCACCTACCGGGACAGGGGTCGCAATGAGCAGTTCTTC. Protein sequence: CASTYRDRGRNEQFF.

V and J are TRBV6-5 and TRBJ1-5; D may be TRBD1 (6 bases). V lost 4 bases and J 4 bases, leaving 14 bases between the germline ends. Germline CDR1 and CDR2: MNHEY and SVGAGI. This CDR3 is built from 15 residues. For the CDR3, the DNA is TGTGCCAGCAGTTCGACAGGTTCAAGGAATCAGCCCCAGCATTTT. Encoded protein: CASSSTGSRNQPQHF.

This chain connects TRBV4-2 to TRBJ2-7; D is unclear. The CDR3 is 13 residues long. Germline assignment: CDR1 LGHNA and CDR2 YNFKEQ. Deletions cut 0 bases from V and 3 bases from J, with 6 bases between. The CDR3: CASSQEPSYEQYF. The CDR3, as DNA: TGTGCCAGCAGCCAAGAACCGAGCTACGAGCAGTACTTC.

CDR3: CATSSDLGVNQPQHF. CDR3 coding DNA: TGTGCCACCAGCAGCGACTTGGGAGTAAATCAGCCCCAGCATTTT. This chain joins TRBV15 and TRBJ1-5; no firm D call. V lost 3 bases and J lost 4, with 13 bases in between. In germline, CDR1 is LNHNV, CDR2 YYDKDF (reference sequence). This CDR3 is 15 amino acids long.

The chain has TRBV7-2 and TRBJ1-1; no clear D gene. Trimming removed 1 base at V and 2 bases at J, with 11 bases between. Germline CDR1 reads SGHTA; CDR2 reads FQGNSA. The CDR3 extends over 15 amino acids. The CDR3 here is CASSLGGGRNTEAFF. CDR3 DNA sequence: TGTGCCAGCAGCTTAGGGGGTGGCAGAAACACTGAAGCTTTCTTT.

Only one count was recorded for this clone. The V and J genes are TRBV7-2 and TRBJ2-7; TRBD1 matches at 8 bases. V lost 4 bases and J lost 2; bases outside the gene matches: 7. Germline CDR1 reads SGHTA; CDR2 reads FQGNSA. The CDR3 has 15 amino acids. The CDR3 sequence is CASSSGTGQPYEQYF. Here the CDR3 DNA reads TGTGCCAGCAGCTCAGGGACAGGACAGCCCTACGAGCAGTACTTC. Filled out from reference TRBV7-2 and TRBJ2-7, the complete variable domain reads GAGVSQSPSNKVTEKGKDVELRCDPISGHTALYWYRQSLGQGLEFLIYFQGNSAPDKSGLPSDRFSAERTGGSVSTLTIQRTQQEDSAVYLCASSSGTGQPYEQYFGPGTRLTVT.

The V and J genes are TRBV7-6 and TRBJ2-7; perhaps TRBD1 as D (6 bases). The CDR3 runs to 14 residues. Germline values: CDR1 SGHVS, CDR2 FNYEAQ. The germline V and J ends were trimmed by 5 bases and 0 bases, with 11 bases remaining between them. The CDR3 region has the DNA TGTGCCAGCAGCCCCCGGGACACCTCCTACGAGCAGTACTTC. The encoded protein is CASSPRDTSYEQYF.

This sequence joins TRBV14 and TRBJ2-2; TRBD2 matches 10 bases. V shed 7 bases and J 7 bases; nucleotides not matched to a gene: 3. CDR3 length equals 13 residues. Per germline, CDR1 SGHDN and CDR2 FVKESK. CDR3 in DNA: TGTGCCAGCAACCTAGCGGGAGTCGGGGAGCTGTTTTTT. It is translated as CASNLAGVGELFF.

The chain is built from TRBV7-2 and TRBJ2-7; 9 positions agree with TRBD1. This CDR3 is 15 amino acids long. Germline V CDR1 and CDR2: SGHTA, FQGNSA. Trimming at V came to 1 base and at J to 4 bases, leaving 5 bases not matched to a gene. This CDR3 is CASSLGPGTGYEQYF. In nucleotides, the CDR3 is TGTGCCAGCAGCTTAGGCCCCGGGACAGGGTACGAGCAGTACTTC.

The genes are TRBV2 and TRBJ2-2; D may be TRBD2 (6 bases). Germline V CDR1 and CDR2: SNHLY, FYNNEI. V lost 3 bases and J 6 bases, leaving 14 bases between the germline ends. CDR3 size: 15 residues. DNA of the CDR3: TGTGCCAGCAGTGACAGGGAGGAATCCGCCGGGGAGCTGTTTTTT. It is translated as CASSDREESAGELFF.

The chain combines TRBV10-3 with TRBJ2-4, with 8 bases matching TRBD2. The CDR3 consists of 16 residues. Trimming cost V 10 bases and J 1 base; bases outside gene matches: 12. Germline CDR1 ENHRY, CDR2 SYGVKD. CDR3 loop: CATSGGREGAKNIQYF. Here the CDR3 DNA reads TGTGCCACCTCCGGGGGTCGGGAGGGGGCCAAAAACATTCAGTACTTC.

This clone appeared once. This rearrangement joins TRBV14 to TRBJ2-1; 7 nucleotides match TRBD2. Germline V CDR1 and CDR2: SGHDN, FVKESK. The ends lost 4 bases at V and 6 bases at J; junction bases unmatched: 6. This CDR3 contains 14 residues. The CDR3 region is CASSLLGGGNEQFF. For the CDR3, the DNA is TGTGCCAGCAGCCTTCTTGGGGGGGGCAATGAGCAGTTCTTC.

CDR3 DNA sequence: TGTGCCAGCACTAACCAGTTTACCTACGAGCAGTACTTC. Encoded protein: CASTNQFTYEQYF. The V gene is TRBV2, the J gene TRBJ2-7, with D unclear. This CDR3 region has 13 residues. Germline V CDR1 and CDR2: SNHLY, FYNNEI. The V gene lost 7 bases and the J gene lost 2 bases, with 12 bases spanning the gap.

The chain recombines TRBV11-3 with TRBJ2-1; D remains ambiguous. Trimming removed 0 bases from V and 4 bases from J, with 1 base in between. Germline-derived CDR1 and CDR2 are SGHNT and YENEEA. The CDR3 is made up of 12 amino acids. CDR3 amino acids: CASSLEYNEQFF. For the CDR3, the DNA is TGTGCCAGCAGCTTAGAGTACAATGAGCAGTTCTTC. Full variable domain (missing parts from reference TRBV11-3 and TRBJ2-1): EAGVVQSPRYKIIEKKQPVAFWCNPISGHNTLYWYLQNLGQGPELLIRYENEEAVDDSQLPKDRFSAERLKGVDSTLKIQPAELGDSAVYLCASSLEYNEQFFGPGTRLTVL.

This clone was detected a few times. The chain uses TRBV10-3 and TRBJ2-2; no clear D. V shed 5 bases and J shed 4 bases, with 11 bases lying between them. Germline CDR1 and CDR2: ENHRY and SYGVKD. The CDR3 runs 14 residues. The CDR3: CAISNGLGTGELFF. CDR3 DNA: TGTGCCATCAGTAACGGGTTGGGCACCGGGGAGCTGTTTTTT.

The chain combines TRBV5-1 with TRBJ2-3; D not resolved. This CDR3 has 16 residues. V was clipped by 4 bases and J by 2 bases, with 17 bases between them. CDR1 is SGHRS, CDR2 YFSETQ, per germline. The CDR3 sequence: CASSRSGPLTTDTQYF. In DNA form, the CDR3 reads TGCGCCAGCAGCCGTTCTGGTCCCCTCACCACAGATACGCAGTATTTT.

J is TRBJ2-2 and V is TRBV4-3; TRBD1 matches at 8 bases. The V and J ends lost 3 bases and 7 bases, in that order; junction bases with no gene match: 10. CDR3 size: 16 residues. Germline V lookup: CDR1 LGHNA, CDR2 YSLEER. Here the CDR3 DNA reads TGCGCCAGCAGCCAGGAATTCGGACAGGGAGGCGGGGAGCTGTTTTTT. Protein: CASSQEFGQGGGELFF.

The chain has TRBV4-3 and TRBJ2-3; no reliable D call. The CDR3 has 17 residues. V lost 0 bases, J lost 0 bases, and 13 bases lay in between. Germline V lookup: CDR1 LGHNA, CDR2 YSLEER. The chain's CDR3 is CASSQDPVSFSTDTQYF. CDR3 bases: TGCGCCAGCAGCCAAGATCCGGTTAGTTTTAGCACAGATACGCAGTATTTT.

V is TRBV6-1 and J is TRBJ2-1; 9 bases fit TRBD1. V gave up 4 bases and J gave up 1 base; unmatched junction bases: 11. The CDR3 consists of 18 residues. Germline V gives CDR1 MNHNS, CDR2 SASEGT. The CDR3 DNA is TGTGCCAGCAGTGTAAAACCGGGGACAGGGTGGTCCTACAATGAGCAGTTCTTC. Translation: CASSVKPGTGWSYNEQFF.

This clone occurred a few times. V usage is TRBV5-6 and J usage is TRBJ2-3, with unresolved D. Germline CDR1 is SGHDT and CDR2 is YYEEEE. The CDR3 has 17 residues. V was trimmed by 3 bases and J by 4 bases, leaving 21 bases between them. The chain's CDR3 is CASSYRMLGGVPDTQYF. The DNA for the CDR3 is TGTGCCAGCAGCTACCGGATGCTGGGTGGAGTCCCAGATACGCAGTATTTT.